The clone carrying this TCR beta chain was counted ten times or more. This specimen belongs to a study of T cells in Graves' hyperthyroidism and ophthalmopathy. Template material for amplifying TCR beta CDR3 regions consisted of RNA transcripts. HTBI primers drove first-round RT-PCR of the TCR CDR3. MiXCR was run by TCRdb on the multiplex PCR reads, yielding one entry per CDR3 protein. The sample shows 480,000 or so distinct CDR3 sequences, 35% to 50% of them seen only once. This CDR3 has 13 residues. The germline V gene has CDR1 SEHNR and CDR2 FQNEAQ (reference sequence). V was shortened by 5 bases and J by 8 bases, with 15 bases between the two germline ends. Uncontrolled infection, other autoimmune disease, pregnancy or lactation led to exclusion. On the basis of clinical symptoms, serum thyroxine and TRAb, thyroid ultrasound and orbital computed tomography, diagnoses were made.

V and J are TRBV7-9 and TRBJ2-5; D is possibly TRBD2 (5 bases). The receptor was isolated from an adult woman with Graves' disease, either hyperthyroidism or ophthalmopathy (not recorded which). Sequencing was performed on peripheral blood or thyroid tissue (not recorded which). CDR3 bases: TGTGCCAGCAGCCCCCTTGGCCGGGATACCCAGTACTTC. Its protein is CASSPLGRDTQYF.